This TCR beta chain was retrieved from a study of early T cells in non-severe SARS-CoV-2 infection (dated by TCRdb to the early 2020s). General notes on the study: Bulk RNA from unsorted whole blood was used for TCR sequencing, so alpha and beta chains could not be paired.

The study was a case-control design nested within a healthcare worker cohort in London, UK, with weekly nasopharyngeal swab PCR tests and blood sampling. Between 23 and 31 March 2020, the week of the UK lockdown, healthcare workers were enrolled and then followed up weekly for as long as 16 weeks. For CDR1 and CDR2, the germline V gene lists SGHNT and YENEEA. Counted from cysteine to phenylalanine, this CDR3 has 13 amino acids. Just CDR3 DNA is preserved here, 39 bases in frame from base 1. The junction carries 9 bases between V and J, which are trimmed by 4 bases and 5 bases respectively. The paper's findings and limits, for the study overall: VDJdb matching was skewed toward anti-spike CD8 responses and likely underestimated virus-specific expansions, missing private and CD4 specificities.

Library preparation used 5' RACE. Sequenced using a NextSeq 500. To correct for sequencing error and PCR bias, the TCR library protocol tagged individual cDNA molecules with unique molecular identifiers. TCR alpha and beta chains were both sequenced, and the abundances of alpha and beta sequences in each sample were closely correlated with each other. The authors' analysis ran thus. Decombinator V4 was used to annotate the V gene, J gene and CDR3 of the TCR sequences. Expanded TCRs were defined as changing significantly between any two time points under a Poisson model with p below 0.0001. Abundances of TCRs were expressed as counts per million after normalisation to the total number of TCRs sequenced in each sample. MAIT TCRs were defined by TRAV1-2 paired with TRAJ12, TRAJ20 or TRAJ33, and iNKT TCRs by TRAV10 paired with TRAJ18. VDJdb, accessed 1 November 2021, was searched for CMV, EBV and SARS-CoV-2 annotated TCRs, excluding TCRs annotated for multiple antigens. TCRdb itself trimmed the public reads at Q25 with fastp, ran MiXCR and retained productive beta chains. CDR3 protein sequences are deduplicated, and each keeps its most common genes and DNA. The V and J calls were determined by TCRdb, not by the authors. The sample table records tens of thousands of distinct CDR3 sequences; over 4.5% of these occur just once. The ten largest clones represent 4.5% of the sample.

In its sample, this clonotype was seen many times. It has no known antigen specificity. Nothing much larger sits one base from this clone, and base qualities are not available. Sequenced material: whole blood. The chain couples TRBV11-3 to TRBJ2-1, with no confident D gene call. This TCR derives from an adult who was a healthcare worker with PCR-confirmed SARS-CoV-2 infection or an uninfected control (not recorded which). Here is the DNA: TGTGCCAGCAGCTCCCGGCCGGACAATGAGCAGTTCTTC. Its amino acids are CASSSRPDNEQFF.